The source of this T cell receptor beta chain is a study of cytomegalovirus exposure and HLA in healthy donors (dated 2017 in TCRdb). Regarding the study in general: An earlier analysis of several hundred of the donors reported 250 to 300 Gb of sequence data and around 120 million unique TCR beta sequences from 150 million to 200 million T cells. About 310 gigabases of sequencing data and 70 million to 100 million unique TCR sequences were included in an early release covering 550 to 650 HLA-typed donors. Among the approximately 430 genotyped donors, 81% belonged to the genetic ancestry cluster associated with self-reported Caucasian donors. The aim of the study was to test whether cataloging public T cell receptors could identify signatures of past pathogen exposure. The study used immunosequencing to profile the T cell repertoires of several hundred subjects and linked those repertoires to cytomegalovirus serostatus. Along with the roughly 670-subject first cohort, a separate validation cohort of over a hundred different subjects was used. High-throughput TCR immunosequencing, statistical association of individual TCRs with disease status, and machine learning were combined to predict cytomegalovirus infection status. In a later analysis, previously published TCR beta repertoires from about 640 donors were re-analyzed and high-resolution HLA genotyping was added so that TCR occurrence patterns could be studied. The later analysis used no new phenotypic data to find candidate immune exposures, relying instead on TCR beta sequences and their occurrence across donors. An earlier analysis of about 620 of the donors applied high-throughput TCR beta sequencing to assess whether each TCR beta V gene segment acted as functional or pseudogenic. Donor age, sex, ethnicity and CMV serostatus were collected together with the repertoire data. A later genetic analysis took genome-wide SNP genotypes for about 55% of the roughly 700 donors and used that subset as a discovery cohort. Every discovery cohort repertoire had been produced on one sequencing platform. HLA typing covered class I and class II loci at four-digit resolution. Typing coverage varied by locus: roughly 629-630 donors for A, B, C, DRB1 and DQB1; 500 to 550 for DQA1; nearly 610 for DPA1; around 450 for DPB1. Roughly five DR-DQ haplotypes were treated as single units for association and clustering because of strong linkage in the cohort. On average, roughly 200,000 unique TCR beta nucleotide sequences were sequenced per donor among roughly 430 genotyped donors of the cohort, with roughly 18% of those sequences being non-productive.

The cohort consisted of 600 or so healthy bone marrow donors. All cohort members were sampled while nominally healthy, although unrecorded immune exposures were likely present. The donor tested CMV seronegative, placing the donor among the 350 to 400 seronegative members of the cohort. Each donor provided a peripheral blood sample, and peripheral blood mononuclear cells were used for TCR beta sequencing. Genomic DNA extraction from the blood cell samples was performed with the Qiagen DNeasy Blood Extraction Kit. From a lookup of the germline V gene, CDR1 and CDR2 are SGDLS and YYNGEE. There are 12 amino acids in the CDR3, from cysteine to phenylalanine inclusive. The sequence is cut down to CDR3 DNA, 36 bases in frame from base 1. V drops 4 bases and J drops 7 bases, leaving 11 bases in between. Study-wide findings and limitations: A further reported finding was that TCR beta sequences accurately predicted the HLA-A and HLA-B alleles for most subjects in the first cohort. In a later genetic analysis, a missense DCLRE1C variant was associated with V-gene and J-gene trimming of TCR beta chains, and the association was replicated in an independent cohort. Compared with equally common non-associated chains, HLA-associated TCR beta chains in a later analysis were more clonally expanded and had lower generation probabilities. In a later analysis, several top co-occurrence clusters were reported to appear linked to parvovirus B19, influenza, CMV and Epstein-Barr virus. In an earlier analysis of approximately 600 of the donors, most TCR beta V segments were observed in productive rearrangements about 87% or about 30% of the time, broadly matching IMGT annotations. A later analysis associated 16,951 TCR beta sequences with specific HLA alleles at a false discovery rate of 0.05. The 87-base-pair reads could not distinguish some IMGT-functional V segments, including TRBV6-2 and TRBV6-3, so those segments were excluded. Cytomegalovirus status was reported to be diagnosed by the classifier with high specificity and sensitivity in both the original and validation cohorts. Correlated functional status among segregating V segments might reflect linkage disequilibrium, but an unknown experimental factor could not be ruled out. According to a later genetic analysis, donors in an Asian-associated ancestry cluster had fewer N-insertions in productive TCRs than the approximately 710-donor mean. The authors suggested that the approach could potentially be extended to other disease states and immunological phenotypes. When HLA alleles, especially DR and DQ, strongly co-occurred, TCR associations were difficult to assign to individual alleles. Because counts were too low, about 18 rarely observed V segments, including chromosome 9 orphons, were left out of the earlier analysis of 500 to 650 of the donors. Roughly uniform sequencing depth across donors was assumed in presence/absence analyses, although this assumption may not hold. The cohort was sequenced for TCR beta chains only, and without alpha or paired-chain data the features that could be detected were limited. Immune exposure information for the cohort was limited to CMV serostatus. Across donors, most TCR sequences were observed very rarely, whereas some public TCRs were present in many individuals. In the study, about 150 TCR beta chains were listed as associated with cytomegalovirus. Because HLA typing was unavailable for some donors at each locus, only the typed subset was used in association tests. A few of the identified cytomegalovirus-associated TCR beta chains were confirmed in vitro to be specific for cytomegalovirus antigens. A later analysis found that TCR association rates varied across HLA loci, with DRB1 alleles showing the most associated TCRs and HLA-C alleles the fewest. Most CMV-associated TCR beta chains appeared to be HLA-restricted in a later analysis, and the HLA associations seemed to be driven largely by CMV exposure. The sequencing pipeline was judged likely to have produced a cluster of highly shared sequence variants as a technical artifact.

The library relied on the immunoSEQ multiplex PCR assay. For the multiplex PCR, a mixture combining 60 forward primers for TCR Vbeta segments and 13 reverse primers for TCR Jbeta segments was used. A multiplex PCR assay on genomic DNA amplified the CDR3 region of rearranged TCR beta genes. The Illumina HiSeq System was used to sequence the amplified TCR beta libraries as 87-base-pair reads. From the authors' description of their analysis: A later analysis tallied 75 million to 85 million unique TCR beta chains across the 666 repertoires, and approximately 11 million of those chains were shared by two or more donors. To remove PCR and sequencing errors, raw reads were error-corrected and collapsed into unique sequences using a nearest-neighbor algorithm that merged closely related sequences. V, D and J gene segments were assigned by aligning CDR3 sequences to IMGT reference sequences. For a sequence to be retained, at least a six-nucleotide match to both a V gene segment and a J gene segment was required. Rearrangements were classified as productive when the CDR3 lacked stop codons and remained in frame with V and J, and all other rearrangements were classified as non-productive. Following IMGT convention, CDR3 was defined as the stretch from the second conserved V-encoded cysteine to the conserved J-encoded phenylalanine. The earlier analysis of around 640 of the donors excluded sequences that lacked an unambiguous match to a single V gene segment. An earlier analysis of under 750 of the donors called V segments functional above 56.7% productive rearrangements and segregating when the between-donor standard deviation exceeded 5%. A statistical classification framework was built to diagnose cytomegalovirus status from the catalog of TCR beta chain sequences. In a later analysis, V and J genes were assigned by comparing TCR nucleotide sequences against IMGT/GENE-DB human TR gene sequences. Using the TCRdist pipeline, a later analysis assigned CDR3 sequences along with most-parsimonious VDJ recombination scenarios. In a later analysis, each TCR beta chain was defined by its CDR3 amino acid sequence together with its V-gene family, and reads without a unique V-gene family were excluded. A later analysis removed 600 or so highly shared, low-generation-probability nucleotide sequences to deal with suspected cross-contamination and a sequencing artifact. In a later analysis, a clonal expansion index was calculated for each public chain from normalized within-repertoire ranks of inferred template counts. Generation probabilities in a later analysis came from a VDJ recombination model fitted to out-of-frame rearrangements, and those results were checked against IGoR. In a later analysis, TCR-TCR, TCR-HLA and TCR-CMV co-occurrence was scored with hypergeometric tests, and a repertoire-size bias correction was applied to TCR pairs. False discovery rates were estimated in a later analysis by permuting HLA or CMV assignments 20 times. In a later analysis, co-occurring TCRs were grouped using DBSCAN, and TCRdist sequence similarity was added for clustering within HLA-allele-positive subsets. Co-occurrence clustering excluded repertoires with fewer than 30,000 or more than 120,000 public chains, plus five with anomalous nucleotide sharing. TCRdb limited this immuneACCESS table to in-frame rearrangements with V and J called. A share of clones is missing; checked studies link under half to unresolved V genes, and the rest is unexplained. V, J and clone size derive from that table, while D and trimming were established from the DNA sequence. The sample table lists 120,000 or so clones, roughly 75% of them with a count of one. The ten largest clones add up to more than 1% of the sample.

Comments on this clone: Its specific antigen is unknown. Base qualities are missing; no much larger clone stands one base away.

The TCR sequence derives from a female donor in good health and CMV-seronegative. The sequenced sample consisted of PBMCs. The chain links TRBV9 with TRBJ1-2; the D gene is unclear. The CDR3 protein sequence reads: CASSSRGFGYTF. Here is the DNA: TGTGCCAGCAGCTCGCGCGGTTTTGGCTACACCTTC.